The 15 T cell receptor beta chains below come from one sample, sequenced in a study of blood T cell repertoires in COVID-19. Using immunoSEQ multiplex PCR, the repertoire was profiled, and TCRdb retains in-frame clones only, with some absent. Among under 150,000 clones, approximately 90% were seen once, and the ten largest hold 1.8%. Input material: peripheral blood. Source of these receptors: a human donor with active COVID-19. The donor label of this sample is uncertain.

The sample holds one count of this clone. The V and J genes are TRBV19 and TRBJ1-2; 7 positions agree with TRBD1. CDR1 LNHDA and CDR2 SQIVND come from the germline V gene (reference sequence). The ends lost 6 bases at V and 2 bases at J; junction bases unmatched: 3. This CDR3 spans 13 amino acids. The CDR3 protein is CASSLTGNYGYTF. The CDR3 coding sequence is TGTGCCAGTAGCCTGACAGGGAACTATGGCTACACCTTC.

This clone was found once. The rearrangement uses TRBV10-3 and TRBJ2-3, with 8 nucleotides matching TRBD2. The CDR3 sequence is 17 residues long. Unmatched junction bases numbered 7, after V lost 2 bases and J lost 0 bases. Looked up from germline, CDR1 is ENHRY and CDR2 is SYGVKD. This chain's CDR3 is CAISEGLAHPSTDTQYF. CDR3 sequence (DNA): TGTGCCATCAGTGAGGGACTAGCTCACCCTAGCACAGATACGCAGTATTTT.

V gene TRBV9 combines with J gene TRBJ2-2; D not certain. The germline V gene encodes CDR1 SGDLS and CDR2 YYNGEE. Trimming cost V 3 bases and J 6 bases, with 12 bases left between them. This CDR3 comprises 14 residues. CDR3 in DNA: TGTGCCAGCAGCGCAAACTTAGCCTCCGGGGAGCTGTTTTTT. It specifies CASSANLASGELFF.

This clone occurred once. This chain uses TRBV20-1 with TRBJ2-7; the D gene is possibly TRBD2 (5 bases). Trimming cost V 3 bases and J 4 bases, with 19 bases left between them. This CDR3 contains 15 residues. Looked up from germline, CDR1 is DFQATT and CDR2 is SNEGSKA (reference sequence). The CDR3 region is CSASTADLGKYEQYF. CDR3 sequence (DNA): TGCAGTGCTAGTACCGCAGACCTCGGGAAGTACGAGCAGTACTTC.

V and J are TRBV19 and TRBJ1-1; 7 bases match TRBD1. V trimming: 6 bases; J trimming: 6 bases; junction bases outside the gene matches: 13. Germline-derived CDR1 and CDR2 are LNHDA and SQIVND (reference sequence). This CDR3 has 15 residues. CDR3 loop: CASSKGQWGKSEAFF. In nucleotides, the CDR3 is TGTGCCAGTAGCAAGGGACAGTGGGGTAAGTCTGAAGCTTTCTTT.

The CDR3 reads CASSHPGTTYNEQFF. CDR3 DNA sequence: TGTGCCAGCAGCCACCCCGGGACAACTTACAATGAGCAGTTCTTC. This chain links TRBV14 with TRBJ2-1, with a possible D match to TRBD1 (6 bases). Trimming took 3 bases from V and 4 from J, leaving 13 bases between them. The CDR3 runs to 15 residues. CDR1 is SGHDN and CDR2 is FVKESK in the germline V gene.

V gene TRBV7-3 combines with J gene TRBJ2-5; 7 bases match TRBD1. CDR3 length equals 16 residues. Unmatched junction bases numbered 9, after V lost 0 bases and J lost 5 bases. Germline V gene data show CDR1 as SGHTA and CDR2 as FQGTGA. The CDR3 DNA reads as TGTGCCAGCAGCTTAACCTTCGACAGGGAGAGGGAGACCCAGTACTTC. The encoded protein is CASSLTFDRERETQYF.

The chain carries TRBV5-6 and TRBJ2-3; 10 bases are shared with TRBD2. The CDR3 contains 14 residues. V lost 5 bases and J lost 3; bases outside the gene matches: 3. CDR1 SGHDT and CDR2 YYEEEE come from the germline V gene. The CDR3 spells CASRKRGGTDTQYF. DNA of the CDR3: TGTGCCAGCAGGAAGCGGGGGGGGACAGATACGCAGTATTTT. The full variable domain, in which reference TRBV5-6 and TRBJ2-3 provide the parts outside the CDR3, is DAGVTQSPTHLIKTRGQQVTLRCSPKSGHDTVSWYQQALGQGPQFIFQYYEEEERQRGNFPDRFSGHQFPNYSSELNVNALLLGDSALYLCASRKRGGTDTQYFGPGTRLTVL.

The chain links TRBV19 to TRBJ1-1, with 11 bases matching TRBD1. Germline values: CDR1 LNHDA, CDR2 SQIVND (reference sequence). The CDR3 length is 17 residues. The V segment lost 9 bases and the J segment 1 base; nucleotides outside the gene matches: 13. The CDR3 coding sequence is TGTGCCAGCCTTCCAACAGGGACAGGGGGAGAGAACACTGAAGCTTTCTTT. Translating gives CASLPTGTGGENTEAFF.

J is TRBJ2-6 and V is TRBV4-2, with a weak D call TRBD1 (5 bases). Germline assignment: CDR1 LGHNA and CDR2 YNFKEQ. There are 20 residues in the CDR3. Trimming shortened V by 1 base and J by 0 bases, and 19 bases separated the two germline ends. The chain's CDR3 is CASSQGPSGLGTSGANVLTF. Here the CDR3 DNA reads TGTGCCAGCAGCCAAGGCCCCTCAGGGTTGGGAACCTCTGGGGCCAACGTCCTGACTTTC.

This clone was picked up a small number of times. V is TRBV29-1 and J is TRBJ1-1; possible D gene TRBD1, 6 bases. This CDR3 has 11 amino acids. Germline lookup yields CDR1 SQVTM and CDR2 ANQGSEA. Trimming removed 7 bases from V and 3 bases from J, with 9 bases in between. The CDR3 DNA follows: TGCAGCGCCCCAGGGGACACTGAAGCTTTCTTT. Its translation: CSAPGDTEAFF.

The chain uses TRBV4-2 and TRBJ1-2, with TRBD1 as a possible D gene (6 bases). From germline, CDR1 is LGHNA and CDR2 YNFKEQ. The CDR3 has 13 amino acids. V shed 11 bases and J shed 5 bases, with 18 bases lying between them. In nucleotides, the CDR3 is TGTGCCTCTTGGGGGCAGGACTCTTATGGCTACACCTTC. This sequence encodes CASWGQDSYGYTF.

The V and J genes are TRBV3-1 (or the pseudogene TRBV3-2) and TRBJ1-1, with D possibly being TRBD1 (5 bases). The germline CDR1 and CDR2 sequences are LGHDT and YNNKEL (reference sequence). V was pared by 3 bases and J by 0 bases, with 8 bases between. This CDR3 has 14 amino acids. The chain's CDR3 is CASSHRDLNTEAFF. Written as DNA, the CDR3 is TGTGCCAGCAGCCACAGGGATCTGAACACTGAAGCTTTCTTT.

V gene TRBV27 combines with J gene TRBJ1-4, with TRBD1 identical over 10 bases. The CDR3 contains 13 residues. J was trimmed by 11 bases and V by 5 bases; bases with no gene match: 5. Germline CDR1 MNHEY, CDR2 SMNVEV (reference sequence). The CDR3 region has the DNA TGTGCCAGCAGTACGACAGGGGGCAGTAAACTGTTTTTT. This translates into CASSTTGGSKLFF.

The chain uses TRBV18 and TRBJ2-5, with 9 bases matching TRBD2. CDR1 and CDR2 (germline): KGHSH, LQKENI. The CDR3 consists of 15 residues. The J segment lost 4 bases and the V segment lost 3 bases, leaving 6 bases of the junction unmatched. The DNA of the CDR3 is TGTGCCAGCTCACCGGAGCGGGGGGCAGGAGAGACCCAGTACTTC. Translation: CASSPERGAGETQYF. Filled out from reference TRBV18 and TRBJ2-5, the complete variable domain reads NAGVMQNPRHLVRRRGQEARLRCSPMKGHSHVYWYRQLPEEGLKFMVYLQKENIIDESGMPKERFSAEFPKEGPSILRIQQVVRGDSAAYFCASSPERGAGETQYFGPGTRLLVL.